Listed below are T cell receptor beta chains from one sample, sequenced in a study of T-cell reconstitution after alpha-beta-depleted transplantation in children. Using its own MiXCR run on the PCR reads, TCRdb lists one record per CDR3 protein. The table records 200,000 or so distinct CDR3 sequences, approximately 6.3% of them present only once. Sequencing was performed on PBMCs, taken before TCRalphabeta/CD19-depleted stem cell transplant. These TCRs come from a boy aged 2-15 years with acute lymphoblastic leukemia, due to receive a stem cell transplant. The CDR3 runs from the conserved cysteine through the conserved F or W. A D gene is named only where the DNA matches it firmly. Clone size is given for some rows only: seen once, a few or many times, or a class if the clone is expanded.

J gene: TRBJ2-2; clone size: once; D gene: TRBD2; V gene: TRBV12-3/TRBV12-4; CDR3 DNA: TGTGCCAGCACCCCTTGGGGGGGGGAGGACACCGGGGAGCTGTTTTTT; CDR3 protein: CASTPWGGEDTGELFF
J gene: TRBJ1-1; clone size: many; D gene: -; V gene: TRBV29-1; CDR3 DNA: TGCAGCGTTGTTGGACGGGGGGCGAGGGGTGAAGCTTTCTTT; CDR3 protein: CSVVGRGARGEAFF
J gene: TRBJ2-2; clone size: many; D gene: -; V gene: TRBV7-9; CDR3 DNA: TGTGCCAGCAGGGGTACAGGGTACAGGGAGCTGTTTTTT; CDR3 protein: CASRGTGYRELFF
J gene: TRBJ2-3; clone size: many; D gene: -; V gene: TRBV4-1; CDR3 DNA: TGCGCCAGCAGCCCTCGGGACTTCGTCACAGATACGCAGTATTTT; CDR3 protein: CASSPRDFVTDTQYF
J gene: TRBJ1-5; clone size: many; D gene: TRBD1; V gene: TRBV11-1; CDR3 DNA: TGTGCCAGCAGCTTAGACCCCCAACAGGGGGCCGACCAGCCCCAGCATTTT; CDR3 protein: CASSLDPQQGADQPQHF
J gene: TRBJ1-2; clone size: many; D gene: -; V gene: TRBV12-3/TRBV12-4; CDR3 DNA: TGTGCCAGCAGTCCCCCTAACTATGGCTACACCTTC; CDR3 protein: CASSPPNYGYTF
J gene: TRBJ2-7; clone size: many; D gene: -; V gene: TRBV27; CDR3 DNA: TGTGCCAGCAGTTTGAGGGCGACCTACGAGCAGTACTTC; CDR3 protein: CASSLRATYEQYF
J gene: TRBJ2-3; clone size: many; D gene: -; V gene: TRBV5-1; CDR3 DNA: TGCGCCAGCAGCCCTGGACTAATCGGCACCACAGATACGCAGTATTTT; CDR3 protein: CASSPGLIGTTDTQYF
J gene: TRBJ2-3; clone size: many; D gene: TRBD1; V gene: TRBV5-8; CDR3 DNA: TGTGCCAGCAGCTCCGGACAGGGTGGCCTCACAGATACGCAGTATTTT; CDR3 protein: CASSSGQGGLTDTQYF
J gene: TRBJ2-7; clone size: many; D gene: -; V gene: TRBV15; CDR3 DNA: TGTGCCACCAGCTCATTTGACCCTAGCGCCTACCCCCCCTACGAGCAGTACTTC; CDR3 protein: CATSSFDPSAYPPYEQYF
J gene: TRBJ2-1; clone size: many; D gene: -; V gene: TRBV2; CDR3 DNA: TGTGCCAGACGGACGGGGGTCAATGAGCAGTTCTTC; CDR3 protein: CARRTGVNEQFF
J gene: TRBJ2-1; clone size: few; D gene: TRBD2; V gene: TRBV11-2; CDR3 DNA: TGTGCCAGCAGCCCGCCCCCCAGATCAGCGGGGGGGTTATACAATGAGCAGTTCTTC; CDR3 protein: CASSPPPRSAGGLYNEQFF
J gene: TRBJ2-2; clone size: -; D gene: TRBD2; V gene: TRBV6-5; CDR3 DNA: TGTGCCAGCAGTTACGGGCCAGCGGGGGATACCGAGGAGCTGTTTTTT; CDR3 protein: CASSYGPAGDTEELFF
J gene: TRBJ2-3; clone size: many; D gene: -; V gene: TRBV12-3/TRBV12-4; CDR3 DNA: TGTGCCAGCAGGGACCCTCGGGGGATGGATACGCAGTATTTT; CDR3 protein: CASRDPRGMDTQYF
J gene: TRBJ2-1; clone size: many; D gene: TRBD1; V gene: TRBV28; CDR3 DNA: TGTGCCAGCAACACTGGGACAGAACAGCCCTACAATGAGCAGTTCTTC; CDR3 protein: CASNTGTEQPYNEQFF
J gene: TRBJ2-3; clone size: many; D gene: TRBD2; V gene: TRBV20-1; CDR3 DNA: TGCAGTGCTAGAGATCCAACTAGCGGAAGCACAGATACGCAGTATTTT; CDR3 protein: CSARDPTSGSTDTQYF
J gene: TRBJ1-5; clone size: many; D gene: -; V gene: TRBV18; CDR3 DNA: TGTGCCAGCTCACCAGCCATCTTCCAGCCCCAGCATTTT; CDR3 protein: CASSPAIFQPQHF
J gene: TRBJ1-2; clone size: -; D gene: -; V gene: TRBV25-1; CDR3 DNA: TGTGCCAGCAGTGACGCCCGCTCGCAGGGCTACACCTTC; CDR3 protein: CASSDARSQGYTF
J gene: TRBJ2-7; clone size: many; D gene: -; V gene: TRBV28; CDR3 DNA: TGTGCCAGCAGCCCCTGGGCTCAAGCCCCTTACGAGCAGTACTTC; CDR3 protein: CASSPWAQAPYEQYF
J gene: TRBJ2-7; clone size: many; D gene: TRBD2; V gene: TRBV29-1; CDR3 DNA: TGCAGCGTTGAGCGGGAGGGCCCCTACGAGCAGTACTTC; CDR3 protein: CSVEREGPYEQYF
J gene: TRBJ2-1; clone size: many; D gene: -; V gene: TRBV20-1; CDR3 DNA: TGCAGTGCTAGAGATCGAGGGGGGGAGGGCCTCTACAATGAGCAGTTCTTC; CDR3 protein: CSARDRGGEGLYNEQFF
J gene: TRBJ2-3; clone size: many; D gene: TRBD1; V gene: TRBV7-2; CDR3 DNA: TGTGCCAGCAGCCTAAAGATGGGACAGGGTTTCCCAGATACGCAGTATTTT; CDR3 protein: CASSLKMGQGFPDTQYF
J gene: TRBJ2-5; clone size: -; D gene: -; V gene: TRBV5-1; CDR3 DNA: TGCGCCAGCAGCTTAGGTCGGGGAAGCCGGGAGACCCAGTACTTC; CDR3 protein: CASSLGRGSRETQYF
J gene: TRBJ2-7; clone size: -; D gene: -; V gene: TRBV30; CDR3 DNA: TGTGCCTGGGGATACCACGAGCAGTACTTC; CDR3 protein: CAWGYHEQYF